This T cell receptor (beta chain) emerged from a study of CD4 and CD8 cells across lung adenocarcinoma regions. The patients had localized lung adenocarcinoma, a non-small cell subtype. Ten or more counts support this clonotype. MiXCR was run by TCRdb on the PCR reads, yielding one entry per CDR3 protein. The sample contains some 7,600 distinct CDR3 sequences, under 60% of which appear only once. The specimen was CD8+ T cells from the center of a lung tumor. The origin of this receptor is a male donor with lung adenocarcinoma. The CD4 and CD8 labels of this study may be unreliable.

In DNA form, the CDR3 reads TGTGCCACCAGCAGAGACCGCGAGTTCAATGAGCAGTTCTTC. It translates to CATSRDREFNEQFF. This chain uses TRBV15 with TRBJ2-1; D unresolved. The germline CDR1 and CDR2 sequences are LNHNV and YYDKDF (reference sequence). The V and J ends lost 0 bases and 6 bases respectively, with 9 bases between them. This CDR3 is 14 amino acids long.